This T cell receptor (beta chain) originates from a study of control samples from healthy donors and cancer patients. The data were produced by immunoSEQ multiplex PCR, yet TCRdb's version contains in-frame clones alone and is incomplete. Among around 150,000 clones, 70% to 90% were seen once, and the ten largest hold around 12%. This sequence originates from a man aged 25-45 years in good health. The specimen sequenced was blood.

The CDR3 DNA reads as TGTGCCAGTAGTATAGATCTGGCCAGGTCCACCGGGGAGCTGTTTTTT. Protein: CASSIDLARSTGELFF. The chain recombines TRBV19 with TRBJ2-2; no reliable D call. V lost 0 bases, J lost 4 bases, and 12 bases lay in between. The CDR3 consists of 16 residues. Germline lookup yields CDR1 LNHDA and CDR2 SQIVND (reference sequence).